This TCR beta chain appears in the sequencing data of a study of blood T cell repertoires in COVID-19. Study background: There were acute and convalescent COVID-19 samples, and they came from the United States, Italy and Spain. The cDNA or gDNA used as material had been derived from T cells, B-cell-depleted T cells, or PBMCs.

Per the study methods: Amplifying reference gene primers gave estimates of nucleated cell counts. Here immunoSEQ multiplex PCR was the method, and the copy in TCRdb shows in-frame clones only, minus some. From that table come the V and J calls and clone size; the DNA was used to work out D and trimming. The table records about 290,000 clones, 85% to 90% of them present only once. This clone has a handful of counts. The CDR3 length is 14 residues. Germline loops: CDR1 SGHRS, CDR2 YFSETQ. The V gene end was trimmed by 4 bases and the J gene end by 6 bases; junction bases not matched to a gene: 7. Patients at the Seattle site were enrolled during active infection and followed longitudinally.

This chain links TRBV5-1 with TRBJ1-2; TRBD1 agrees at 9 bases. The sequence came from a woman between 25 and 40 years old with COVID-19, enrolled during active disease. Source material: peripheral blood. This CDR3 reads CASSKGQGSNGYTF. The CDR3 DNA reads as TGCGCCAGCAGCAAAGGACAGGGGAGTAATGGCTACACCTTC. Using reference TRBV5-1 and TRBJ1-2 for the parts outside the CDR3, the full variable domain is KAGVTQTPRYLIKTRGQQVTLSCSPISGHRSVSWYQQTPGQGLQFLFEYFSETQRNKGNFPGRFSGRQFSNSRSEMNVSTLELGDSALYLCASSKGQGSNGYTFGSGTRLTVV.